The 4 T cell receptor beta chains given below trace back to one sample, sequenced in a study of control samples from healthy donors and cancer patients. TCRdb keeps only in-frame clones here, not all; method: immunoSEQ multiplex PCR. In the table there are roughly 130,000 clones, around 93% of which are singletons. The sample was blood. The receptor source for this set is a man aged 18 to 30 in good health.

The chain recombines TRBV30 with TRBJ2-7; possibly TRBD1 or TRBD2 for D (5 bases each). CDR1 and CDR2 from the germline V gene are GTSNPN and SVGIG (reference sequence). The CDR3 loop spans 15 amino acids. V was clipped by 2 bases and J by 6 bases, with 20 bases between them. The CDR3 protein is CAWSYIGAGISEQYF. The CDR3 DNA reads as TGTGCCTGGAGTTATATCGGGGCTGGCATCAGCGAGCAGTACTTC.

The table lists this clone with a few counts. The V gene is TRBV5-1, the J gene TRBJ1-6; D perhaps matches TRBD1 (5 bases). Germline loops: CDR1 SGHRS, CDR2 YFSETQ. V was trimmed by 2 bases and J by 9 bases, leaving 12 bases between them. This CDR3 spans 14 amino acids. CDR3 protein: CASSLAGYGSPLHF. The DNA of the CDR3 is TGCGCCAGCAGCTTAGCAGGGTATGGTTCACCCCTCCACTTT.

This sequence joins TRBV30 and TRBJ2-3; the D is unclear. Trimming left V 7 bases short and J 0 bases short, with 14 bases between. The CDR3 is 14 amino acids. Germline assignment: CDR1 GTSNPN and CDR2 SVGIG (reference sequence). The CDR3 loop is CAFLGAVSTDTQYF. The DNA for the CDR3 is TGTGCCTTCCTCGGAGCCGTAAGCACAGATACGCAGTATTTT. The variable domain in full, with the rest retrieved from reference TRBV30 and TRBJ2-3, is SQTIHQWPATLVQPVGSPLSLECTVEGTSNPNLYWYRQAAGRGLQLLFYSVGIGQISSEVPQNLSASRPQDRQFILSSKKLLLSDSGFYLCAFLGAVSTDTQYFGPGTRLTVL.

This rearrangement joins TRBV6-2 or TRBV6-3 to TRBJ2-1, with 8 bases identical to TRBD2. The CDR3 spans 16 residues. Trimming took 4 bases from V and 0 from J; bases not matched to a gene: 5. Per the germline V gene, CDR1 is MNHEY and CDR2 is SVGEGT. CDR3: CASSSRGGSSYNEQFF. The CDR3 DNA reads as TGTGCCAGCAGTTCTCGCGGGGGGAGCTCCTACAATGAGCAGTTCTTC.